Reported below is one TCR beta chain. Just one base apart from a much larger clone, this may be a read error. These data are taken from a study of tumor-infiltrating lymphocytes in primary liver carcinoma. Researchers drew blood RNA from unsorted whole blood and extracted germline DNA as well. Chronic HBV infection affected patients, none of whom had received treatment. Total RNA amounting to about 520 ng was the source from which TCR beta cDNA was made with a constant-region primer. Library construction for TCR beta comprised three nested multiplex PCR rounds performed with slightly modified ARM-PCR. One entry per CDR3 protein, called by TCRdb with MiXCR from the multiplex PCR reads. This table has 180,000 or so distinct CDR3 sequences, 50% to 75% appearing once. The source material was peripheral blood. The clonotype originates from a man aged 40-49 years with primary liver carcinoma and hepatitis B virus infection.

CDR3 nucleotides: TGTGCCAGCACTTACTCGAGTGGAAGGGCGGGAGCCTACGAGCAGTACTTC. Amino acid sequence: CASTYSSGRAGAYEQYF. The rearrangement links TRBV6-5 to TRBJ2-7, with TRBD2 identical over 7 bases. Germline V gene sequence: CDR1 MNHEY, CDR2 SVGAGI. The CDR3 has 17 residues.